This TCR beta chain was documented in a study of OX40 agonist ivuxolimab in advanced cancers. Turning to the study itself: Dose-escalation patients had hepatocellular carcinoma, melanoma, renal cell or head and neck cancer. Study findings and constraints: On average, CD8+ T cells had more expanded clones than CD4+. Part of the nonresponder group also had normalized T-cell clonal expansion that was low.

The assay was immunoSEQ multiplex PCR, and TCRdb's table has in-frame clones only and misses some. The sample consists of approximately 29,000 clones, just under 80% of them appearing once. About this clone itself: The antigen is not known.

The sequencing here drew on CD4+ or CD8+ T cells sorted from blood, taken in a trial of the OX40 agonist ivuxolimab. This sequence originates from an adult with an advanced solid tumor such as melanoma, head and neck, liver or kidney cancer.

CDR3 nucleotide sequence: TGTGCCAGCAGCGGGACGGACTACAATGAGCAGTTCTTC. It translates to CASSGTDYNEQFF. The chain is built from TRBV11-2 and TRBJ2-1; tentatively, D is TRBD1 or TRBD2 (5 bases each). V lost 5 bases, J lost 3 bases, and 8 bases lay in between. This CDR3 has 13 amino acids. Per the germline V gene, CDR1 is SGHAT and CDR2 is FQNNGV.